This T cell receptor beta chain was profiled in a study of blood T cell repertoires in COVID-19. About the research overall: Samples taken during acute and convalescent COVID-19 were collected in the United States, Italy and Spain. PBMCs, B-cell-depleted T cells, or T cells provided the cDNA or gDNA that made up the material.

With V trimmed by 2 bases and J by 5 bases, 5 bases remained unmatched. Germline CDR1 GTSNPN, CDR2 SVGIG (reference sequence). CDR3 length: 14 residues. Per the original data handling: Amplified reference gene primers provided the basis for estimating nucleated cell counts. The protocol was immunoSEQ multiplex PCR, while the TCRdb copy is restricted to in-frame clones and leaves out a portion. Clone size and the V and J calls come from that table; the DNA yielded D and trimming. Of tens of thousands of clones listed, about 85% were seen once; the top ten hold roughly 12%. The J gene is TRBJ2-5, the V gene TRBV30, with TRBD1 matching 10 bases. This TCR was sampled from a human donor in a cohort sampled during active COVID-19. Material: peripheral blood. The CDR3 loop reads CAWSPGTGVETQYF. Here the CDR3 DNA reads TGTGCCTGGAGTCCAGGGACAGGGGTCGAGACCCAGTACTTC.